This T cell receptor beta chain was sequenced in a study of HIV-infected patients and healthy controls. Reverse transcription used 450 to 550 ng RNA and constant-region primers for alpha and beta. Separate chain-specific third strand synthesis with multiplexing indices produced the alpha and beta libraries. TCRdb re-called the 5' RACE reads with MiXCR, one entry per CDR3 protein. The data hold 12,000 or so distinct CDR3 sequences, with under 6.5% observed a single time. Whole blood was used without fractionation, so all unsorted peripheral T cells were included. The CDR3 is 16 amino acids. Trimming left V 0 bases short and J 1 base short, with 13 bases between. Germline loops: CDR1 SGHRS, CDR2 YFSETQ.

Sequencing was performed on blood. The chain employs TRBV5-1 and TRBJ1-1; the D gene is possibly TRBD1 (5 bases). This clonotype originated in an adult in good health. CDR3 protein: CASSLGDRTANTEAFF. The CDR3 DNA reads TGCGCCAGCAGCTTGGGGGACCGAACAGCGAACACTGAAGCTTTCTTT.